This T cell receptor beta chain was recovered during a study of blood T cell repertoires in COVID-19 (dated by TCRdb to the early 2020s). Describing the broader study: The collaborator samples originated in the United States, Italy and Spain and spanned the acute and convalescent phases of COVID-19. The prospective study material was composed of cDNA or gDNA derived from T cells, B-cell-depleted T cells, or PBMCs. A freely available public database, intended as a resource for researchers studying the immune response to SARS-CoV-2, is where the repertoires were released. The samples were drawn from two sources: the first 160 participants of the ongoing ImmuneRACE study, and 1,000 to 1,500 subjects contributed by 6 global collaborators. Where HLA class I and class II types were available, the types were taken from metadata supplied by the sample provider, not from assay-based typing. A de-identified subject ID, COVID-19 status, age in years and sex were almost always included in the sample metadata. Deeply sampled blood TCRbeta repertoires from subjects exposed to, actively infected with, or recovered from COVID-19 were included in the dataset.

From its cysteine to its phenylalanine, the CDR3 spans 14 amino acids. The only DNA kept is the CDR3, 42 bases in frame from the first base. The V and J ends are trimmed by 6 bases and 8 bases, leaving 22 bases between them. The germline V gene supplies CDR1 SQVTM and CDR2 ANQGSEA. The study at large found these results: Clinical and demographic metadata were provided uncurated, with the amount varying by source and participant.

TCRbeta CDR3 regions were amplified from genomic DNA by means of the immunoSEQ Assay, a bias-controlled multiplex PCR. The authors' analysis ran thus. The number of nucleated cells in each sample was estimated from the amplification of reference gene primers within the assay. To quantify the absolute abundance of each unique TCRbeta CDR3 rearrangement, sequence reads were collapsed and filtered. Productive Simpson clonality was computed per sample as the square root of Simpson's diversity index over productive rearrangements. The immuneACCESS repertoire file appears here via TCRdb, limited to in-frame rearrangements. These files lack a portion of the clones; in checked studies, under half of the deficit traces to unresolved V genes, and the cause of the others is not known. The D gene and trimming were derived from the DNA, and the V and J assignments and clone size from that table. This sample comprises fewer than 250,000 clones, 80% to 90% of them detected only once. Roughly 3.8% of the sample is held by the ten biggest clonotypes.

Participants in the prospective study were enrolled through a virtual design, were aged about 18 to 100 years, and lived in roughly 26 United States geographic areas. Cohort assignment in the prospective study relied on participant-reported clinical history from a screening survey and a study questionnaire. Each participant in the prospective study had whole blood, serum and a nasopharyngeal or oropharyngeal swab collected by mobile phlebotomists. Prospective study participants could optionally give additional blood draws and questionnaires over an approximately 2-month period. Blood samples from the prospective study were shipped frozen or at room temperature prior to DNA extraction. Regarding this clone: What this receptor recognizes is not known. Base qualities are not at hand, and no much larger clone is one base apart.

This TCR derives from a woman aged 35 to 49 with acute COVID-19. What was sequenced was PBMCs or T cells enriched from blood (not recorded which). Rearrangement joined TRBV29-1 to TRBJ1-1; a weak D assignment points to TRBD1 (6 bases agree). The CDR3 protein is CSVRRGDGDGEAFF. The bases read TGCAGCGTCCGCAGGGGAGACGGGGACGGGGAAGCTTTCTTT.